This T cell receptor (beta chain) was identified in a study of T cells after posttransplantation cyclophosphamide. The V gene end was trimmed by 6 bases and the J gene end by 3 bases; junction bases not matched to a gene: 11. Germline V gene data show CDR1 as MDHEN and CDR2 as SYDVKM. This CDR3 comprises 16 residues. The repertoire was sequenced with immunoSEQ multiplex PCR; TCRdb's copy has only in-frame clones and lacks some. The profile shows around 31,000 clones, about 91% of them singletons. Cells defined as naive were viable CD3+CD4+ or CD3+CD8+ and CCR7+CD45RA+CD45RO-CD95-CD27+CD28+. The receptor was derived from a man between 25 and 39 years old in good health and a related stem cell transplant donor. The source material was naive CD4+ T cells sorted from blood. The chain links TRBV28 to TRBJ2-7; 10 positions agree with TRBD1. This CDR3 is CASSRMPGQGNYEQYF. CDR3 bases: TGTGCCAGCAGCCGAATGCCGGGACAGGGGAACTACGAGCAGTACTTC.